This T cell receptor beta chain was captured in a study of blood T cell repertoires in COVID-19. There are 15 residues in the CDR3. Clones were read by immunoSEQ multiplex PCR, and TCRdb kept only the in-frame ones, dropping some. This sample yields about 180,000 clones, of which approximately 83% are seen a single time; about 9.6% belongs to the top ten. Input material: peripheral blood. The clonotype comes from a man in his fifties with active or convalescent COVID-19. The gene calls are TRBV21-1 and TRBJ1-2; TRBD1 reflects the table's D call only, with no check against the DNA. TRBV21-1 has pseudogene status. The DNA of the CDR3 is TGTGCCAGCAGCAAAGTTGGACAGGGCAGGGGTGGCTACACCTTC. It yields the protein CASSKVGQGRGGYTF.